This TCR beta chain was sequenced during a study of cytomegalovirus exposure and HLA in healthy donors. PCR used 60 Vbeta primers and 13 Jbeta primers. The table came from immunoSEQ multiplex PCR; TCRdb's copy has only in-frame clones and leaves some out. The sample includes around 150,000 clones, roughly 71% of them seen just once. The TCR comes from a male donor in good health and CMV-seropositive. Sequenced sample: PBMCs.

Here the CDR3 DNA reads TGCAGCGTGCCCCAGGGGAGCACCGGGGAGCTGTTTTTT. Translation gives CSVPQGSTGELFF. This sequence joins TRBV29-1 and TRBJ2-2; a weak D match, TRBD1 (6 bases). The V end was cut by 6 bases, the J end by 4 bases, with 12 bases between. The CDR3 loop spans 13 amino acids. Germline V lookup: CDR1 SQVTM, CDR2 ANQGSEA.